A single sample gave rise to the 9 T cell receptor beta chains below, sequenced in a study of T cell changes during pregnancy in multiple sclerosis. Measured with immunoSEQ multiplex PCR; TCRdb has only the in-frame clones, and not every one. Of tens of thousands of clones listed, around 90% are singletons. Specimen: peripheral blood, collected before pregnancy. The receptors were gathered from a female donor with multiple sclerosis, enrolled in a pregnancy study.

The J gene is TRBJ1-2, the V gene TRBV25-1, with D perhaps matching TRBD1 (6 bases). Germline V gives CDR1 MGHDK, CDR2 SYGVNS. The CDR3 consists of 12 residues. Deletions cut 4 bases from V and 7 bases from J, with 10 bases between. The CDR3 here is CASSGQVRGYTF. CDR3 nucleotides: TGTGCCAGCAGTGGACAGGTGCGTGGCTACACCTTC.

This clone was seen just once. The V call is TRBV7-2, the J call TRBJ1-4, with D perhaps matching TRBD1 (6 bases). This CDR3 region has 15 residues. Germline CDR1 SGHTA, CDR2 FQGNSA. Between the trimmed V and J ends, which lost 5 bases and 2 bases, there was a span of 12 bases. CDR3 sequence (DNA): TGTGCCAGCAGCCCTCAGGGGTCGACTAATGAAAAACTGTTTTTT. This translates into CASSPQGSTNEKLFF.

The genes are TRBV27 and TRBJ2-2; D might be TRBD1 (5 bases). The CDR3 totals 14 residues. Trimming pared 6 bases from V and 6 bases from J, leaving 14 bases between. Germline CDR1 MNHEY, CDR2 SMNVEV (reference sequence). The CDR3 loop reads CASRFQQGPGELFF. DNA for the CDR3: TGTGCCAGCAGATTTCAGCAGGGTCCCGGGGAGCTGTTTTTT.

The CDR3 loop is CASSPARGRIQSTDTQYF. The CDR3 region has the DNA TGTGCCAGCAGCCCAGCCCGCGGGCGAATTCAATCTACAGATACGCAGTATTTT. The rearrangement joins TRBV4-2 to TRBJ2-3; D might be TRBD2 (5 bases). The CDR3 contains 18 residues. V lost 4 bases and J 3 bases, leaving 23 bases between the germline ends. Germline V gene data show CDR1 as LGHNA and CDR2 as YNFKEQ.

The chain combines TRBV29-1 with TRBJ2-1; TRBD1 is a possible D gene (5 bases). Germline values: CDR1 SQVTM, CDR2 ANQGSEA. V gave up 7 bases and J gave up 14 bases, with 9 bases separating them. This CDR3 has 8 amino acids. CDR3 bases: TGCAGCGGGGGCGGAGAGTTCTTC. Translating it yields CSGGGEFF.

The CDR3 loop is CASSPTGGHQPQHF. The CDR3 region has the DNA TGTGCCAGCAGTCCTACAGGGGGCCATCAGCCCCAGCATTTT. V is TRBV6-1 and J is TRBJ1-5; 9 bases are shared with TRBD1. The germline gives CDR1 MNHNS, CDR2 SASEGT. This CDR3 comprises 14 residues. V dropped 5 bases and J dropped 5; count of bases not matched to a gene: 4.

The CDR3 loop reads CASSSGGGSSYNEQFF. CDR3 nucleotide sequence: TGCGCCAGCAGCTCGGGGGGGGGTAGCTCCTACAATGAGCAGTTCTTC. The V gene is TRBV5-1, the J gene TRBJ2-1; 8 nucleotides match TRBD2. Germline V gives CDR1 SGHRS, CDR2 YFSETQ. V was pared by 3 bases and J by 0 bases, with 5 bases of the junction left unmatched. The CDR3 covers 16 residues.

The genes are TRBV7-6 and TRBJ2-4; 7 nucleotides align to TRBD2. The CDR3 is 15 residues long. V dropped 5 bases and J dropped 7; count of bases not matched to a gene: 11. CDR1 is SGHVS and CDR2 is FNYEAQ in the germline V gene. CDR3 in DNA: TGTGCCAGCAGCCGTTGGGAGGGGCGGGGTAACATTCAGTACTTC. It yields the protein CASSRWEGRGNIQYF.

The V call is TRBV19, the J call TRBJ1-1; D remains unclear. The germline gives CDR1 LNHDA, CDR2 SQIVND (reference sequence). V was pared by 4 bases and J by 7 bases, with 13 bases between. The CDR3 totals 13 residues. CDR3 coding DNA: TGTGCCAGTAGTACCACCCTCCGGGATGAAGCTTTCTTT. Translating it yields CASSTTLRDEAFF.